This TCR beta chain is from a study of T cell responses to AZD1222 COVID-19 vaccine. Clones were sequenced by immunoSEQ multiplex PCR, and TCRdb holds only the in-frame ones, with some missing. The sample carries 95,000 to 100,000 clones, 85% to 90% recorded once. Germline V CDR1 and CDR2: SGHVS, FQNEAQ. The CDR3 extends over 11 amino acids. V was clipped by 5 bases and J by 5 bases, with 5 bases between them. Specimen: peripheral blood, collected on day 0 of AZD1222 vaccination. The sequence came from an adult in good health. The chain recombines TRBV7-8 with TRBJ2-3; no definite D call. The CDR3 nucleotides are TGTGCCAGCAGCCCCCAAGATACGCAGTATTTT. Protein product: CASSPQDTQYF.